The 12 T cell receptor beta chains in this list originate from one sample, sequenced in a study of shared clonotypes between healthy human individuals. Generated by immunoSEQ multiplex PCR, the TCRdb table keeps only in-frame clones and is missing some. The table has roughly 1,100,000 clones, 65% to 80% seen once. The sample consisted of memory CD4+ T cells sorted from blood. The subset is: CD45RA-negative fraction. Receptor source: a man in his late teens or twenties in good health.

The chain recombines TRBV7-3 with TRBJ2-1; D gene uncertain. V dropped 2 bases and J dropped 5 bases, with 7 bases sitting between them. Germline CDR1 SGHTA, CDR2 FQGTGA. The CDR3 covers 13 residues. The CDR3 region has the DNA TGTGCCAGCAGCTTATTCCGGAACAATGAGCAGTTCTTC. This sequence encodes CASSLFRNNEQFF.

The chain employs TRBV5-6 and TRBJ2-2, with D tentatively TRBD2 (6 bases). This CDR3 is 15 amino acids long. Per germline, CDR1 SGHDT and CDR2 YYEEEE. Trimming left V 4 bases short and J 4 bases short, with 14 bases between. The CDR3 here is CASSRWRAPTGELFF. CDR3 bases: TGTGCCAGCAGCCGGTGGAGGGCCCCCACCGGGGAGCTGTTTTTT.

V is TRBV11-2 and J is TRBJ1-3; D is unclear. This CDR3 has 14 residues. Trimming took 0 bases from V and 0 from J, leaving 3 bases between them. Germline values: CDR1 SGHAT, CDR2 FQNNGV. CDR3 nucleotides: TGTGCCAGCAGCTTAGACATCTCTGGAAACACCATATATTTT. The encoded protein is CASSLDISGNTIYF.

The chain is built from TRBV2 and TRBJ2-4, with 13 bases fitting TRBD2. CDR1 is SNHLY and CDR2 is FYNNEI in the germline V gene. The CDR3 runs to 19 residues. The J segment lost 0 bases and the V segment lost 2 bases, leaving 7 bases of the junction unmatched. The CDR3 DNA is TGTGCCAGCAGTGAAAACGGACTAGCGGGGGTGCTAGCCAAAAACATTCAGTACTTC. Translating gives CASSENGLAGVLAKNIQYF.

The J gene is TRBJ2-3, the V gene TRBV4-3, with D perhaps given as TRBD1 or TRBD2 (5 bases each). Germline V gives CDR1 LGHNA, CDR2 YSLEER. Deletions cut 4 bases from V and 2 bases from J, with 7 bases between. This CDR3 has 13 residues. CDR3 in amino acids: CASSRDHTDTQYF. As DNA, the CDR3 is TGCGCCAGCAGCCGGGACCACACAGATACGCAGTATTTT.

As DNA, the CDR3 is TGTGCCAGCAGCCCTGACCCGACGAGGACTTTTCGCCCGGATACGCAGTATTTT. It yields the protein CASSPDPTRTFRPDTQYF. The chain couples TRBV7-9 to TRBJ2-3, with TRBD2 as a possible D gene (5 bases). This CDR3 is built from 18 residues. CDR1 is SEHNR and CDR2 is FQNEAQ in the germline V gene (reference sequence). V was cut by 5 bases and J by 6 bases, with 27 bases left in between.

This clone was seen only once. The J gene is TRBJ2-5, the V gene TRBV27; 11 bases fit TRBD1. V lost 2 bases and J lost 1; bases outside the gene matches: 3. From germline, CDR1 is MNHEY and CDR2 SMNVEV (reference sequence). The CDR3 length is 16 residues. The CDR3 coding sequence is TGTGCCAGCAGTTTAGGGGGACAGGGGGTCCAAGAGACCCAGTACTTC. It is translated as CASSLGGQGVQETQYF.

The V and J genes are TRBV2 and TRBJ1-2; possible D gene TRBD1, 6 bases. Germline-derived CDR1 and CDR2 are SNHLY and FYNNEI. The CDR3 is made up of 13 amino acids. Trimming removed 6 bases from V and 8 bases from J, with 16 bases in between. The DNA for the CDR3 is TGTGCCAGCAGCCTACAGGGATTAGACGGCTACACCTTC. This codes for CASSLQGLDGYTF.

The chain has TRBV27 and TRBJ1-1; TRBD1 matches 9 bases. CDR3 length: 18 amino acids. The germline V gene has CDR1 MNHEY and CDR2 SMNVEV (reference sequence). Losses at the gene ends were 0 bases for V and 4 bases for J; bases not matched to a gene: 12. CDR3 residues: CASSLSTGGTGIGTEAFF. The CDR3 DNA reads TGTGCCAGCAGTTTATCGACAGGGGGTACCGGTATCGGCACTGAAGCTTTCTTT.

V and J are TRBV7-2 and TRBJ2-6; perhaps TRBD1 as D (5 bases). V was cut by 3 bases and J by 0 bases, with 9 bases left in between. In germline, CDR1 is SGHTA, CDR2 FQGNSA. The CDR3 length is 16 residues. The CDR3 DNA follows: TGTGCCAGCAGCTTTTACAGGACCTCTGGGGCCAACGTCCTGACTTTC. Protein sequence: CASSFYRTSGANVLTF.

This clone occurred a few times. The chain links TRBV5-3 to TRBJ1-4; D call uncertain. TRBV5-3 is recorded as an ORF, its role being uncertain. The CDR3 has 12 amino acids. Trimming removed 3 bases from V and 5 bases from J, with 5 bases in between. CDR3 sequence: CARSYPNEKLFF. CDR3 DNA sequence: TGTGCCAGAAGCTATCCGAATGAAAAACTGTTTTTT.

This chain links TRBV9 with TRBJ2-1; TRBD2 aligns across 13 bases. This CDR3 has 16 amino acids. With 3 bases clipped from V and 4 bases from J, the junction kept 4 bases outside the gene matches. CDR1 and CDR2 from the germline V gene are SGDLS and YYNGEE. The CDR3 protein is CASSAQLAGGYNEQFF. The CDR3, as DNA: TGTGCCAGCAGCGCCCAACTAGCGGGAGGGTACAATGAGCAGTTCTTC.